This T cell receptor beta chain was retrieved from a study of shared clonotypes between healthy human individuals. The overall study: Participating donors consisted of two women and a few men aged 18 to 49.

Clones were read by immunoSEQ multiplex PCR, and TCRdb kept only the in-frame ones, dropping some. Among approximately 2.3 million clones listed, over 90% were seen once. Study observations and caveats: Across subsets, estimated richness was generally greater for naive than for memory populations. Genetic and exposure-history diversity was limited by the small donor number.

On this clone itself: Its specificity is unknown.

Naive CD45RA+ and memory CD45RA-negative subsets were split from CD4+ cells. Material: naive CD4+ T cells from PBMCs. Subset meaning: CD45RA+ positively selected. This receptor was taken from a man younger than 35 in good health. Some clones in this sample may be carry-over from other donors' samples.

The CDR3 region is CASSSIRLAGQWGNEQFF. For the CDR3, the DNA is TGTGCCAGCAGCTCGATAAGACTAGCGGGTCAATGGGGGAATGAGCAGTTCTTC. The chain uses TRBV13 and TRBJ2-1, with 10 positions matching TRBD2. J gave up 7 bases and V 4 bases, and 16 bases lay outside the gene matches. Germline V gene sequence: CDR1 PRHDT, CDR2 FYEKMQ (reference sequence). CDR3 size: 18 residues.